The present T cell receptor beta chain was sequenced within a study of OX40 agonist ivuxolimab in advanced cancers. About the research overall: With a range of roughly 20 to 80, age averaged roughly 60 years, and nearly 85% were male.

Any history of autoimmune disease or systemic immunosuppression disqualified patients. Some clones are missing from TCRdb's copy, which holds only in-frame ones; the method was immunoSEQ multiplex PCR. This sample has about 46,000 clones, with 90% to 95% found just once. The trim removed 2 bases at V and 7 bases at J, leaving 5 bases unmatched. Germline values: CDR1 SGHVS, CDR2 FQNEAQ. The CDR3 runs to 15 residues. The source is an adult with an advanced solid tumor such as melanoma, head and neck, liver or kidney cancer. The sample was CD4+ or CD8+ T cells sorted from blood, taken in a trial of the OX40 agonist ivuxolimab. The chain recombines TRBV7-8 with TRBJ2-1; 10 bases line up with TRBD2. This CDR3 reads CASSLLAGDSNEQFF. The DNA for the CDR3 is TGTGCCAGCAGCTTACTAGCGGGAGACTCGAATGAGCAGTTCTTC.